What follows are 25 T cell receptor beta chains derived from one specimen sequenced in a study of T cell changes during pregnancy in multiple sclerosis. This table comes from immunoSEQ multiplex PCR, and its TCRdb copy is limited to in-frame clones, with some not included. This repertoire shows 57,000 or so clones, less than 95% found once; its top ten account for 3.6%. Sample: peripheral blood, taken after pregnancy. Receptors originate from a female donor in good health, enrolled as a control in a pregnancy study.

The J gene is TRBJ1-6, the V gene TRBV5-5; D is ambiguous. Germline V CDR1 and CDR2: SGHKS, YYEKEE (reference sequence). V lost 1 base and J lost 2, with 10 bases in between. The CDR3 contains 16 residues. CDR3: CASSLTPDTYNSPLHF. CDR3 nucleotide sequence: TGTGCCAGCAGCTTGACCCCAGACACCTATAATTCACCCCTCCACTTT.

The CDR3 loop is CASSQPGLAVLRPEQFF. The CDR3 DNA follows: TGCGCCAGCAGCCAACCGGGACTAGCGGTCCTACGGCCTGAGCAGTTCTTC. The V and J genes are TRBV4-1 and TRBJ2-1, with 11 bases identical to TRBD2. Trimming cost V 2 bases and J 9 bases; bases outside gene matches: 12. CDR1 and CDR2 (germline): MGHRA, YSYEKL. There are 17 residues in the CDR3.

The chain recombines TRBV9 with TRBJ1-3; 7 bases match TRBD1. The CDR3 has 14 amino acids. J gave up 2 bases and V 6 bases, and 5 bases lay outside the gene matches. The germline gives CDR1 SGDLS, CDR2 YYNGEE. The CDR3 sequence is CASNQGDTGNTIYF. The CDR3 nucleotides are TGTGCCAGCAATCAGGGGGATACTGGAAACACCATATATTTT.

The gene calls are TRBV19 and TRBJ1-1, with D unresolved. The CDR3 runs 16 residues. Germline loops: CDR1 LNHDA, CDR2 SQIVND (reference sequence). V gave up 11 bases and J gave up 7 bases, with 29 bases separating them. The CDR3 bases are TGTGCCGCCTTTACCGGGTTCTCACCCCCAAGGAGTGAAGCTTTCTTT. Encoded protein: CAAFTGFSPPRSEAFF. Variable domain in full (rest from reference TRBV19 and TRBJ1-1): DGGITQSPKYLFRKEGQNVTLSCEQNLNHDAMYWYRQDPGQGLRLIYYSQIVNDFQKGDIAEGYSVSREKKESFPLTVTSAQKNPTAFYLCAAFTGFSPPRSEAFFGQGTRLTVV.

CDR3 DNA sequence: TGTGCTAGTGGTTCGGGACAGCCCACAGATACGCAGTATTTT. Protein: CASGSGQPTDTQYF. The chain employs TRBV12-5 and TRBJ2-3; TRBD1 agrees at 7 bases. The CDR3 spans 14 residues. V dropped 4 bases and J dropped 2; count of bases not matched to a gene: 3. The germline CDR1 and CDR2 sequences are LGHNT and FRNRAP.

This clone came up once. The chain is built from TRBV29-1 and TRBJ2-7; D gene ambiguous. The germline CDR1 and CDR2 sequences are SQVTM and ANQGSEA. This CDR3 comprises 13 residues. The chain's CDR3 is CRCREAASYEQYF. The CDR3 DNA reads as TGCAGATGTAGAGAGGCGGCCTCCTACGAGCAGTACTTC.

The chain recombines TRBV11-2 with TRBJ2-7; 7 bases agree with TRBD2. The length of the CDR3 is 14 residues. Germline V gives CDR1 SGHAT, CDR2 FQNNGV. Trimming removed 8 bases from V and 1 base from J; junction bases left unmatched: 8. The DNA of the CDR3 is TGTGCCAGCGTTATAGGAGCGGGATCCTACGAGCAGTACTTC. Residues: CASVIGAGSYEQYF.

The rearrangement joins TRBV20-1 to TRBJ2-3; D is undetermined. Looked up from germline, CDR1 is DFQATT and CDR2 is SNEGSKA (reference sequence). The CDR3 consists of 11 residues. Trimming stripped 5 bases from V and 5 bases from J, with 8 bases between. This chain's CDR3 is CSAQVEDTQYF. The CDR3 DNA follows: TGCAGTGCTCAGGTGGAAGATACGCAGTATTTT.

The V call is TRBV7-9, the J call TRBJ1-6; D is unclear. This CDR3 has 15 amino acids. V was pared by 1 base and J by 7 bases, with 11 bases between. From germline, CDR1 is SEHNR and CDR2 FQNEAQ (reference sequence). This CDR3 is CASSLGGQVNSPLHF. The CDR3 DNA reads TGTGCCAGCAGCTTAGGAGGGCAGGTAAATTCACCCCTCCACTTT.

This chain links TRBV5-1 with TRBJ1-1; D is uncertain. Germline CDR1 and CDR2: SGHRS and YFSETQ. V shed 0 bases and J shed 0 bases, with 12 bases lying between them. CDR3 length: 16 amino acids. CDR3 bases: TGCGCCAGCAGCTTGGCTACTCTGACTATGAACACTGAAGCTTTCTTT. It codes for CASSLATLTMNTEAFF.

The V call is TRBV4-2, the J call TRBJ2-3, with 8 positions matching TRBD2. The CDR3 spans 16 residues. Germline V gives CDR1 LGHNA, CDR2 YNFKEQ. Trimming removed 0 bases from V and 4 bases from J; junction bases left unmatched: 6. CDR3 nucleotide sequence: TGTGCCAGCAGCCAAGAATCCCTAGCGGGCTCAGATACGCAGTATTTT. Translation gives CASSQESLAGSDTQYF.

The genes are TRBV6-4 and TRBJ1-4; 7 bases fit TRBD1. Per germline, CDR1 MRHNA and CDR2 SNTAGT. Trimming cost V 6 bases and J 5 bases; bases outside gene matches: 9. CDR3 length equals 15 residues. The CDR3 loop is CASRRQATGNEKLFF. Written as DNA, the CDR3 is TGTGCCAGCAGGAGACAGGCGACAGGGAATGAAAAACTGTTTTTT.

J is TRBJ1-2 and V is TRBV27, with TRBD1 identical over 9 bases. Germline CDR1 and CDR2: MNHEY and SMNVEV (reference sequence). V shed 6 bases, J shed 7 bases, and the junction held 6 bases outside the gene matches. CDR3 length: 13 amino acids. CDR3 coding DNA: TGTGCCAGCAGCGGGACAGGGAGCCCTGGCTACACCTTC. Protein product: CASSGTGSPGYTF.

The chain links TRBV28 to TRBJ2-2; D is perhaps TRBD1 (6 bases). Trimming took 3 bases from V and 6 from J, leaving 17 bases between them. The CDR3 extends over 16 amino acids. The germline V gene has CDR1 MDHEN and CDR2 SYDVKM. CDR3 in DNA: TGTGCCAGCAGTTTGATTATGCCAGGGGATTCCGGGGAGCTGTTTTTT. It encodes CASSLIMPGDSGELFF.

The CDR3 loop is CASSLVGASGNTIYF. In DNA, the CDR3 is TGTGCCAGCAGCTTAGTTGGGGCGTCTGGAAACACCATATATTTT. This chain joins TRBV13 and TRBJ1-3; D is possibly TRBD1 (5 bases). Germline assignment: CDR1 PRHDT and CDR2 FYEKMQ (reference sequence). The CDR3 contains 15 residues. The V and J ends lost 1 base and 1 base respectively, with 8 bases between them.

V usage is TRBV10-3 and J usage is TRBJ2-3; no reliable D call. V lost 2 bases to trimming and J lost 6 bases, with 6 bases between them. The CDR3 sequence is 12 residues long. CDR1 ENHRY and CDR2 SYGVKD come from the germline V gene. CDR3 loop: CAISEDTDTQYF. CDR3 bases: TGTGCCATCAGTGAGGACACCGATACGCAGTATTTT.

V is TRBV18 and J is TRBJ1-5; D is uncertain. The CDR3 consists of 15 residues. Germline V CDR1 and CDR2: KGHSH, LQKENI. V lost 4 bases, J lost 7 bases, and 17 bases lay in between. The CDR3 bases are TGTGCCAGCTCACGCAACGAACATGAGGGCCAGCCCCAGCATTTT. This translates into CASSRNEHEGQPQHF.

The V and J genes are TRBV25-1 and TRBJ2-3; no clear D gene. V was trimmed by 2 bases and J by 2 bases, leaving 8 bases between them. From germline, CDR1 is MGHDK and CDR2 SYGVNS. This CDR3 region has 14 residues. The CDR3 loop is CASSERESTDTQYF. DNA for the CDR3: TGTGCCAGCAGTGAACGAGAATCCACAGATACGCAGTATTTT.

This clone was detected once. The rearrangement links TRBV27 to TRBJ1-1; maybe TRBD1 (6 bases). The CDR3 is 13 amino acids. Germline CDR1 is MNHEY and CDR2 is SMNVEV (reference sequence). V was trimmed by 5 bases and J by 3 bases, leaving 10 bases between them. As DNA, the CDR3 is TGTGCCAGCAGTATAGCAGGGGACACTGAAGCTTTCTTT. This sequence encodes CASSIAGDTEAFF.

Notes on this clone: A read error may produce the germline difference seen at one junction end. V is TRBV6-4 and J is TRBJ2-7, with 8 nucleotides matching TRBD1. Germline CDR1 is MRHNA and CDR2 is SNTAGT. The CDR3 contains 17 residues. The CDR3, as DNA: TGTGTCAGCAGTGATCGTAGAATGGACAGGGAGCTTTACGAGCAGTACTTC. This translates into CVSSDRRMDRELYEQYF.

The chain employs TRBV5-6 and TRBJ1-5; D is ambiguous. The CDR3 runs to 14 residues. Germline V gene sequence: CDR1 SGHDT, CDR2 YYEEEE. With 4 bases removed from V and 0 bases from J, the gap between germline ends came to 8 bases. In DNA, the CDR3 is TGTGCCAGCAGCCGTGTCGGTAGCAATCAGCCCCAGCATTTT. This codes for CASSRVGSNQPQHF. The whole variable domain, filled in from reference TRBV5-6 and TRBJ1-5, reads DAGVTQSPTHLIKTRGQQVTLRCSPKSGHDTVSWYQQALGQGPQFIFQYYEEEERQRGNFPDRFSGHQFPNYSSELNVNALLLGDSALYLCASSRVGSNQPQHFGDGTRLSIL.

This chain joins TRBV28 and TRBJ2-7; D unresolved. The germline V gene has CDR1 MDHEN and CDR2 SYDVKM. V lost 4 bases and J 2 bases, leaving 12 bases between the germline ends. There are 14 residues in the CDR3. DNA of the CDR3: TGTGCCAGCAGTTCCCCTTCCAGGCCCTACGAGCAGTACTTC. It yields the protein CASSSPSRPYEQYF.

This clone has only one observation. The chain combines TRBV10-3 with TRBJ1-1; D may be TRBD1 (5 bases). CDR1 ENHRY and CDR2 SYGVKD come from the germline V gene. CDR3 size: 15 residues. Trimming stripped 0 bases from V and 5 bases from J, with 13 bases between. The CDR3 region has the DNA TGTGCCATCAGTGAGTCTCCGGGGGTGGAGACTGAAGCTTTCTTT. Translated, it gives CAISESPGVETEAFF.

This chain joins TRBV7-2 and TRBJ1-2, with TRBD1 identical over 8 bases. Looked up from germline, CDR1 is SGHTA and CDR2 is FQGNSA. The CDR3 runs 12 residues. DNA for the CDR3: TGTGCTTCGGACAGGGACTCCTATGGCTACACCTTC. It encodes CASDRDSYGYTF.

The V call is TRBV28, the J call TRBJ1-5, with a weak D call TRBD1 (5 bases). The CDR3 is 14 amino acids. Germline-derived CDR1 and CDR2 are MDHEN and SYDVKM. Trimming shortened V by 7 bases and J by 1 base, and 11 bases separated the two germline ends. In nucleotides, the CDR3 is TGTGCCAGCATTTGGGGGGGGAGCAATCAGCCCCAGCATTTT. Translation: CASIWGGSNQPQHF.